The clone carrying this T cell receptor beta chain appeared a few times. The target antigen is unknown. This sample's treatment: roughly 11-day PBMC culture with coronavirus spike peptide pools or control peptides (ViraFEST assay). An Oncomine TCR Beta short-read assay was used to sequence the DNA from cultured CD4+ T cells. A single record per CDR3 protein comes from TCRdb applying MiXCR to the PCR reads. The sample contains approximately 12,000 distinct CDR3 sequences, approximately 57% of which appear only once. The data were taken from a study of vaccination and CD4 T cells after COVID-19. Trimming cost V 6 bases and J 9 bases, with 21 bases left between them. Germline V gene lookup returns CDR1 DFQATT and CDR2 SNEGSKA (reference sequence). This CDR3 comprises 13 residues.

This TCR was recovered from a human donor who had recovered from COVID-19. The chain joins TRBV20-1 to TRBJ2-7, with D unclear. The sample taken for sequencing was CD4+ T cells from blood, cultured in vitro. In DNA form, the CDR3 reads TGCAGTGCCAGATGGCCGGGCGTTGCAGGGCAGTACTTC. Translation gives CSARWPGVAGQYF.